A selection of T cell receptor beta chains follows, all from one sample in a study of control samples from healthy donors and cancer patients. Measured with immunoSEQ multiplex PCR; TCRdb has only the in-frame clones, and not every one. Counted here are more than 75,000 clones, 85% to 90% occurring once; the ten biggest clones make up around 5.1%. The sequencing sample was made of blood. The receptors derive from a man aged 45-60 years in good health. The CDR3 runs from the conserved cysteine through the conserved F or W. D genes are given only for firm matches. Only some rows state a clone size, as once, few, many or a class for expanded clones.

v_gene: TRBV6-4
j_gene: TRBJ2-3
abundance: -
d_gene: -
CDR3nt: TGTGCCAGCAGTGACCTCCCTCTGGGGGGCTCCGACGGAGCGCAGTATTTT
CDR3aa: CASSDLPLGGSDGAQYF

v_gene: TRBV6-5
j_gene: TRBJ1-6
abundance: -
d_gene: -
CDR3nt: TGTGCCAGCAGTCCCGGACAGAGGACACCCCTCCACTTT
CDR3aa: CASSPGQRTPLHF

v_gene: TRBV18
j_gene: TRBJ1-2
abundance: -
d_gene: -
CDR3nt: TGTGCCAGCTCACCAGAGGCCCTTAACTATGGCTACACCTTC
CDR3aa: CASSPEALNYGYTF

v_gene: TRBV11-2
j_gene: TRBJ1-1
abundance: -
d_gene: -
CDR3nt: TGTGCCAGCAGCCCCTCTCACAGTGTTGGAGAGAGGACTGAAGCTTTCTTT
CDR3aa: CASSPSHSVGERTEAFF

v_gene: TRBV14
j_gene: TRBJ1-3
abundance: -
d_gene: -
CDR3nt: TGTGCCAGCAGCCAAGTGGCCTCTGGAAACACCATATATTTT
CDR3aa: CASSQVASGNTIYF

v_gene: TRBV11-3
j_gene: TRBJ2-3
abundance: once
d_gene: -
CDR3nt: TGTGCCAGCAGCCGAGTAGATACGCAGTATTTT
CDR3aa: CASSRVDTQYF

v_gene: TRBV5-1
j_gene: TRBJ2-1
abundance: -
d_gene: -
CDR3nt: TGCGCCAGCAGCTTGGAAGGGACCTATTATAATGAGCAGTTCTTC
CDR3aa: CASSLEGTYYNEQFF

v_gene: TRBV15
j_gene: TRBJ1-1
abundance: -
d_gene: -
CDR3nt: TGTGCCACCAGCAGAGAGACGGGAAACACTGAAGCTTTCTTT
CDR3aa: CATSRETGNTEAFF

v_gene: TRBV5-4
j_gene: TRBJ2-7
abundance: -
d_gene: -
CDR3nt: TGTGCCAGCAGCTTAGGTCCGACGTCCTACGAGCAGTACTTC
CDR3aa: CASSLGPTSYEQYF

v_gene: TRBV3-1/TRBV3-2
j_gene: TRBJ2-2
abundance: -
d_gene: TRBD2
CDR3nt: TGTGCCAGCAGCCAGGCTAGCGGGGGGGCCGGCGGGGAGCTGTTTTTT
CDR3aa: CASSQASGGAGGELFF

v_gene: TRBV4-1
j_gene: TRBJ1-4
abundance: -
d_gene: -
CDR3nt: TGCGCCAGCAGCCAAGATAAAACAAGGGGTAATGAAAAACTGTTTTTT
CDR3aa: CASSQDKTRGNEKLFF

v_gene: TRBV3-1/TRBV3-2
j_gene: TRBJ2-7
abundance: once
d_gene: -
CDR3nt: TGTGCCAGCAGCCGGGGATTTCAGGAGCAGTACTTC
CDR3aa: CASSRGFQEQYF

v_gene: TRBV25-1
j_gene: TRBJ1-1
abundance: -
d_gene: TRBD1
CDR3nt: TGTGCCAGCTCGAGGGGGCTGGGCACTGAAGCTTTCTTT
CDR3aa: CASSRGLGTEAFF

v_gene: TRBV6-5
j_gene: TRBJ1-5
abundance: -
d_gene: TRBD1
CDR3nt: TGTGCCAGCAGCTCGGACAGGAGGAATCAGCCCCAGCATTTT
CDR3aa: CASSSDRRNQPQHF

v_gene: TRBV9
j_gene: TRBJ1-1
abundance: -
d_gene: -
CDR3nt: TGTGCCAGCAGCGTTCGCCAAACCACTGAAGCTTTCTTT
CDR3aa: CASSVRQTTEAFF

v_gene: TRBV2
j_gene: TRBJ1-5
abundance: -
d_gene: -
CDR3nt: TGTGCCAGCACCCTAGGGTCGGCAAATCAGCCCCAGCATTTT
CDR3aa: CASTLGSANQPQHF

v_gene: TRBV5-1
j_gene: TRBJ1-4
abundance: -
d_gene: -
CDR3nt: TGCGCCAGCAGCTTGGCCGGGCAGAATAATGAAAAACTGTTTTTT
CDR3aa: CASSLAGQNNEKLFF

v_gene: TRBV10-3
j_gene: TRBJ1-1
abundance: -
d_gene: -
CDR3nt: TGTGCCATCAGTGAGCCGGGGGGCGCCGGGACTGAAGCTTTCTTT
CDR3aa: CAISEPGGAGTEAFF

v_gene: TRBV14
j_gene: TRBJ2-3
abundance: -
d_gene: -
CDR3nt: TGTGCCAGCAGCTTATCTTATACGCAGTATTTT
CDR3aa: CASSLSYTQYF

v_gene: TRBV12-3/TRBV12-4
j_gene: TRBJ1-1
abundance: once
d_gene: TRBD1
CDR3nt: TGTGCCAGCAGTCGGGGGGACAGGGGGGTCGCTTTCTTT
CDR3aa: CASSRGDRGVAFF

v_gene: TRBV21-1
j_gene: TRBJ1-2
abundance: -
d_gene: -
CDR3nt: -
CDR3aa: CASSKVVGRGSYGYTF

v_gene: TRBV5-6
j_gene: TRBJ1-1
abundance: few
d_gene: -
CDR3nt: TGTGCCAGCGGCTCCGGGGGGCTGGGGACTGAAGCTTTCTTT
CDR3aa: CASGSGGLGTEAFF

v_gene: TRBV5-1
j_gene: TRBJ2-5
abundance: -
d_gene: -
CDR3nt: TGCGCCAGCAGCTTGGATGTAGGGGGAGAGACCCAGTACTTC
CDR3aa: CASSLDVGGETQYF

v_gene: TRBV7-9
j_gene: TRBJ2-7
abundance: once
d_gene: TRBD2
CDR3nt: TGTGCCAGCAGCTTATCACGCCCGGGACTAGTTCTATACGAGCAGTACTTC
CDR3aa: CASSLSRPGLVLYEQYF

v_gene: TRBV5-1
j_gene: TRBJ2-7
abundance: -
d_gene: TRBD2
CDR3nt: TGCGCCAGCGCATCTAGCGGGGGGTCCTACGAGCAGTACTTC
CDR3aa: CASASSGGSYEQYF

v_gene: TRBV11-3
j_gene: TRBJ2-7
abundance: few
d_gene: TRBD1
CDR3nt: TGTGCCAGCAGCTTAGAGACAGGGCTTACCTACGAGCAGTACTTC
CDR3aa: CASSLETGLTYEQYF

v_gene: TRBV19
j_gene: TRBJ2-5
abundance: -
d_gene: -
CDR3nt: TGTGCCAGTAGTATAGTCGTCCAAGAGACCCAGTACTTC
CDR3aa: CASSIVVQETQYF

v_gene: TRBV5-1
j_gene: TRBJ2-1
abundance: -
d_gene: TRBD1
CDR3nt: TGCGCCAGCAGCCCGCGGGCAGGGGGCGCGAATAATGAGCAGTTCTTC
CDR3aa: CASSPRAGGANNEQFF

v_gene: TRBV18
j_gene: TRBJ1-1
abundance: once
d_gene: TRBD1
CDR3nt: TGTGCCAGCTCACTACGACAGGGGGCTTTGAACACTGAAGCTTTCTTT
CDR3aa: CASSLRQGALNTEAFF